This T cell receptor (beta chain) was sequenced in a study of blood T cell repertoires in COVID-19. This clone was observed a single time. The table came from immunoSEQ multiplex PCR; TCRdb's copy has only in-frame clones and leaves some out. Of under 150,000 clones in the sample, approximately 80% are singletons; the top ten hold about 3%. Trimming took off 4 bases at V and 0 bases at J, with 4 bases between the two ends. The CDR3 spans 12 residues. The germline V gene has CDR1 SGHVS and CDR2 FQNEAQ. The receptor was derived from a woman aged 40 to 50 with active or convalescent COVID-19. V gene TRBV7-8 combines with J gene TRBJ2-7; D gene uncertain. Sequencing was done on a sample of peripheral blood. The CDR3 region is CASSSRSYEQYF. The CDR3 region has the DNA TGTGCCAGCAGCTCCCGCTCCTACGAGCAGTACTTC.